Below, 5 T cell receptor beta chains from the same sample are listed, as sequenced in a study of blood T cell repertoires in COVID-19. Generated by immunoSEQ multiplex PCR, the TCRdb table keeps only in-frame clones and is missing some. In the table there are a few hundred thousand clones, over 75% of which are singletons. The sample comprised peripheral blood. The receptors stem from a human donor in a cohort sampled during active COVID-19.

This clone was seen a single time. V gene TRBV4-1 combines with J gene TRBJ1-1; a possible D gene is TRBD1 (6 bases). This CDR3 contains 13 residues. Germline lookup yields CDR1 MGHRA and CDR2 YSYEKL. Deletions cut 3 bases from V and 4 bases from J, with 9 bases between. This CDR3 is CASSHTGSTEAFF. Here the CDR3 DNA reads TGCGCCAGCAGCCACACAGGGTCCACTGAAGCTTTCTTT.

The chain is built from TRBV10-2 and TRBJ1-6; a possible D gene is TRBD1 (6 bases). Germline CDR1 reads WSHSY; CDR2 reads SAAADI. Trimming pared 3 bases from V and 10 bases from J, leaving 16 bases between. The CDR3 consists of 15 residues. CDR3 nucleotides: TGCGCCAGCAGTGAAGTTGTAGGGGGTGGATCACCCCTCCACTTT. Translated: CASSEVVGGGSPLHF.

V gene TRBV7-2 combines with J gene TRBJ2-7, with TRBD1 matching over 8 bases. The CDR3 is made up of 13 amino acids. CDR1 is SGHTA and CDR2 is FQGNSA in the germline V gene. The V segment lost 8 bases and the J segment 10 bases; nucleotides outside the gene matches: 13. This CDR3 reads CASGIGQGRSQYF. The CDR3 coding sequence is TGTGCCAGCGGGATTGGACAGGGAAGGTCCCAGTACTTC. Full variable domain (outside the CDR3, taken from reference TRBV7-2 and TRBJ2-7): GAGVSQSPSNKVTEKGKDVELRCDPISGHTALYWYRQSLGQGLEFLIYFQGNSAPDKSGLPSDRFSAERTGGSVSTLTIQRTQQEDSAVYLCASGIGQGRSQYFGPGTRLTVT.

V usage is TRBV28 and J usage is TRBJ2-1; D gene unclear. The germline V gene has CDR1 MDHEN and CDR2 SYDVKM. Trimming removed 6 bases at V and 6 bases at J, with 15 bases between. The CDR3 is made up of 14 amino acids. The CDR3, as DNA: TGTGCCAGCAGCAGAGGTTGGCTCCGCAATGAGCAGTTCTTC. Its translation: CASSRGWLRNEQFF.

The chain carries TRBV6-5 and TRBJ1-5; D might be TRBD1 (5 bases). With 2 bases removed from V and 2 bases from J, the gap between germline ends came to 10 bases. CDR1 and CDR2 (germline): MNHEY, SVGAGI. The CDR3 covers 15 residues. The CDR3 sequence: CASSYRRDRNQPQHF. The CDR3 DNA reads TGTGCCAGCAGTTACCGCAGGGATCGCAATCAGCCCCAGCATTTT.